This passage covers 17 T cell receptor beta chains from one sample sequenced in a study of shared clonotypes between healthy human individuals. Naivety among CD8 cells was defined by CD45RO negativity and positive CCR7 selection, thereby excluding terminally differentiated effector memory CD45RA+ cells. Assay: immunoSEQ multiplex PCR; the TCRdb copy retains only in-frame clones and omits some. Of approximately 2,000,000 clones listed, around 93% were seen once; the top ten hold more than 1.5%. The sample was naive CD8+ T cells from PBMCs. Every receptor here comes from a young man in good health. Some clones in this sample may be carry-over from other donors' samples.

The V call is TRBV19, the J call TRBJ2-7; D gene ambiguous. CDR1 is LNHDA and CDR2 is SQIVND in the germline V gene (reference sequence). CDR3 length: 15 amino acids. The V end lost 1 base, the J end lost 6 bases, and 16 bases lay between the germline ends. CDR3 amino acids: CASSIAGVAGFEQYF. CDR3 bases: TGTGCCAGTAGTATAGCGGGTGTTGCCGGCTTCGAGCAGTACTTC. Complete variable domain (other parts from reference TRBV19 and TRBJ2-7): DGGITQSPKYLFRKEGQNVTLSCEQNLNHDAMYWYRQDPGQGLRLIYYSQIVNDFQKGDIAEGYSVSREKKESFPLTVTSAQKNPTAFYLCASSIAGVAGFEQYFGPGTRLTVT.

This sequence joins TRBV7-2 and TRBJ2-4; maybe TRBD1 (5 bases). Trimming pared 4 bases from V and 0 bases from J, leaving 19 bases between. The CDR3 loop spans 18 amino acids. Germline loops: CDR1 SGHTA, CDR2 FQGNSA. CDR3 region: CASSSYPDSMLAKNIQYF. CDR3 DNA sequence: TGTGCCAGCAGCTCCTACCCAGACAGTATGCTAGCCAAAAACATTCAGTACTTC.

This sequence joins TRBV7-9 and TRBJ2-1; D is unresolved. CDR3 length: 16 residues. V was shortened by 2 bases and J by 0 bases, with 11 bases between the two germline ends. Germline CDR1 reads SEHNR; CDR2 reads FQNEAQ (reference sequence). The CDR3 is CASSLYGENSYNEQFF. CDR3 coding DNA: TGTGCCAGCAGCTTATATGGGGAAAACTCCTACAATGAGCAGTTCTTC.

This sequence joins TRBV7-2 and TRBJ2-7; 8 bases match TRBD2. J was trimmed by 0 bases and V by 0 bases; bases with no gene match: 10. Germline V lookup: CDR1 SGHTA, CDR2 FQGNSA. The CDR3 is 18 amino acids. The CDR3 nucleotides are TGTGCCAGCAGCTTAGCGGGAAGCGGGGGACACCGCTCCTACGAGCAGTACTTC. This codes for CASSLAGSGGHRSYEQYF.

The chain combines TRBV28 with TRBJ1-4; 7 bases map to TRBD1. CDR1 and CDR2 from the germline V gene are MDHEN and SYDVKM. V lost 3 bases, J lost 6 bases, and 4 bases stayed unmatched. The CDR3 covers 14 residues. The DNA of the CDR3 is TGTGCCAGCAGTTTTGGAGGGGGCGATGAAAAACTGTTTTTT. Protein sequence: CASSFGGGDEKLFF.

The chain joins TRBV28 to TRBJ2-6, with TRBD1 matching 8 bases. Germline loops: CDR1 MDHEN, CDR2 SYDVKM. The ends lost 7 bases at V and 1 base at J; junction bases unmatched: 18. The CDR3 is 20 residues long. The CDR3 DNA is TGTGCCAGCACCCTCTCTCGGGCGGGACAGGCCCAATCTGGGGCCAACGTCCTGACTTTC. Translated: CASTLSRAGQAQSGANVLTF.

This rearrangement joins TRBV5-6 to TRBJ1-2; 7 bases match TRBD1. The J segment lost 6 bases and the V segment lost 1 base, leaving 6 bases of the junction unmatched. The V gene's germline CDR1 is SGHDT and CDR2 YYEEEE. This CDR3 is built from 14 residues. The CDR3 reads CASSLFRDSDGYTF. CDR3 DNA sequence: TGTGCCAGCAGCTTGTTCCGGGACAGCGATGGCTACACCTTC. Combining the CDR3 with reference TRBV5-6 and TRBJ1-2 gives the whole variable domain DAGVTQSPTHLIKTRGQQVTLRCSPKSGHDTVSWYQQALGQGPQFIFQYYEEEERQRGNFPDRFSGHQFPNYSSELNVNALLLGDSALYLCASSLFRDSDGYTFGSGTRLTVV.

The chain has TRBV5-6 and TRBJ2-2, with 9 nucleotides matching TRBD1. The CDR3 sequence is 16 residues long. Germline V CDR1 and CDR2: SGHDT, YYEEEE. The V gene end was trimmed by 4 bases and the J gene end by 5 bases; junction bases not matched to a gene: 9. CDR3 coding DNA: TGTGCCAGCAGCCCTTCCGGGACAGGGCGAACCGGGGAGCTGTTTTTT. Protein product: CASSPSGTGRTGELFF.

This chain connects TRBV5-1 to TRBJ2-3; D is unresolved. Germline CDR1 SGHRS, CDR2 YFSETQ. The V gene lost 2 bases and the J gene lost 6 bases, with 16 bases spanning the gap. CDR3 length: 15 residues. DNA of the CDR3: TGCGCCAGCAGCTTTTTAGGACCCCTTACGGATACGCAGTATTTT. It encodes CASSFLGPLTDTQYF.

The chain links TRBV5-6 to TRBJ2-2; 7 positions match TRBD2. This CDR3 has 18 amino acids. V was pared by 1 base and J by 7 bases, with 16 bases of the junction left unmatched. Germline lookup yields CDR1 SGHDT and CDR2 YYEEEE. The CDR3 DNA sequence: TGTGCCAGCAGCTTGAGGGGACTACCACTTCGGGGAGTCGGGGAGCTGTTTTTT. It yields the protein CASSLRGLPLRGVGELFF.

This rearrangement joins TRBV19 to TRBJ2-3; 8 bases match TRBD2. Germline assignment: CDR1 LNHDA and CDR2 SQIVND (reference sequence). The CDR3 sequence is 16 residues long. Trimming removed 3 bases from V and 4 bases from J; junction bases left unmatched: 9. The CDR3 spells CASSILRREAADTQYF. DNA for the CDR3: TGTGCCAGTAGTATCCTCAGGCGGGAGGCGGCAGATACGCAGTATTTT.

The chain couples TRBV9 to TRBJ2-7; tentatively, D is TRBD1 (6 bases). The CDR3 length is 16 residues. Trimming stripped 4 bases from V and 2 bases from J, with 19 bases between. CDR1 SGDLS and CDR2 YYNGEE come from the germline V gene. This chain's CDR3 is CASSPRFGTKAYEQYF. The CDR3 nucleotides are TGTGCCAGCAGCCCCCGATTCGGGACAAAGGCCTACGAGCAGTACTTC.

The CDR3 spells CASSRREQETQYF. The CDR3, as DNA: TGTGCCAGCAGCAGGAGGGAACAAGAGACCCAGTACTTC. This chain links TRBV7-7 with TRBJ2-5; D is perhaps TRBD2 (6 bases). The germline gives CDR1 SSHAT, CDR2 FNYEAQ (reference sequence). The ends were cut back, 5 bases at V and 2 bases at J, with 9 bases in the middle. The CDR3 length is 13 residues.

This sequence joins TRBV10-2 and TRBJ2-7, with TRBD1 matching over 8 bases. The germline CDR1 and CDR2 sequences are WSHSY and SAAADI. This CDR3 is built from 15 residues. The trim removed 0 bases at V and 5 bases at J, leaving 6 bases unmatched. CDR3 sequence: CASSESYRGTHEQYF. The CDR3 DNA follows: TGCGCCAGCAGTGAGTCATACAGGGGGACCCACGAGCAGTACTTC.

The rearrangement joins TRBV29-1 to TRBJ2-3, with TRBD2 matching over 7 bases. The V and J ends lost 2 bases and 4 bases, in that order; junction bases with no gene match: 3. The CDR3 extends over 13 amino acids. Germline-derived CDR1 and CDR2 are SQVTM and ANQGSEA. CDR3 DNA sequence: TGCAGCGTTGAATTGGCGGGAGCAGATACGCAGTATTTT. Its translation is CSVELAGADTQYF.

In the case of this clone: The sample has other DNA sequences that encode this CDR3 too. The chain couples TRBV2 to TRBJ2-7; a possible D gene is TRBD2 (6 bases). The germline V gene has CDR1 SNHLY and CDR2 FYNNEI. The CDR3 spans 15 residues. Deletions cut 2 bases from V and 0 bases from J, with 11 bases between. The CDR3 sequence is CASSERRRDSYEQYF. The DNA of the CDR3 is TGTGCCAGCAGTGAAAGAAGGCGGGACTCCTACGAGCAGTACTTC.

Only one count was recorded for this clone. In nucleotides, the CDR3 is TGCGCCAGCAGCTTGGAGCTTACCTACGAGCAGTACTTC. It yields the protein CASSLELTYEQYF. This chain connects TRBV5-1 to TRBJ2-7, with unresolved D. The CDR3 has 13 amino acids. V lost 0 bases and J lost 2, with 6 bases in between. The germline gives CDR1 SGHRS, CDR2 YFSETQ.